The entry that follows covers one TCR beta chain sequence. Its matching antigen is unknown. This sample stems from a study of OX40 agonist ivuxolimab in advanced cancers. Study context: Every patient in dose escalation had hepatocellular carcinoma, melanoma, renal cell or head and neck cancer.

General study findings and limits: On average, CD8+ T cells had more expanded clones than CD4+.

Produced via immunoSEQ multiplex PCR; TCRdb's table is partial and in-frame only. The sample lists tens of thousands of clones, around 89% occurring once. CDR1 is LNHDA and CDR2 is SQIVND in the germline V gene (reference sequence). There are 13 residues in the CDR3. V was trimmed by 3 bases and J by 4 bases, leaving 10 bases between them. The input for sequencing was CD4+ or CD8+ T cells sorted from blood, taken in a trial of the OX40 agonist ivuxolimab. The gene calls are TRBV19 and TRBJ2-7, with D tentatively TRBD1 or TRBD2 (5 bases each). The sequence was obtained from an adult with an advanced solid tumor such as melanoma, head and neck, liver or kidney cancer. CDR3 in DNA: TGTGCCAGTAGTATGGCTGGGGGTTACGAGCAGTACTTC. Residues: CASSMAGGYEQYF.